This is a list of T cell receptor beta chains from one sample in a study of molecular identifiers for immune sequencing clone quantification. TCRdb independently ran MiXCR on the PCR reads; one entry per CDR3 protein. The repertoire holds nearly 650,000 distinct CDR3 sequences, with roughly 23% as singletons. Material for sequencing was naive CD8+ T cells from blood, with Jurkat cell RNA spiked in. The receptor source for this set is a human donor in good health. Some libraries in this study had Jurkat cell RNA spiked in. The CDR3 runs from the conserved cysteine through the conserved F or W. A D gene is named only where the DNA matches it firmly. Size is omitted from some rows. Given values are once, few, many or a class for expanded clones.

size: once; V: TRBV21-1; D: NA; J: TRBJ1-1; CDR3: CASLYRGQGVYRSKNTEAFF; DNA: TGTGCCAGCCTTTACAGGGGACAGGGCGTTTATAGGTCTAAGAACACTGAAGCTTTCTTT
size: few; V: TRBV21-1; D: NA; J: TRBJ2-5; CDR3: CASSKVCGAGETQYF; DNA: TGTGCCAGCAGCAAAGTTTGCGGGGCAGGAGAGACCCAGTACTTC
size: many; V: TRBV7-9; D: NA; J: TRBJ1-2; CDR3: CASSYDSYGYTF; DNA: TGTGCCAGCAGCTATGACAGCTATGGCTACACCTTC
size: few; V: TRBV19; D: TRBD2; J: TRBJ2-7; CDR3: CASSIKGGGIYEQYF; DNA: TGTGCCAGTAGTATTAAAGGCGGGGGAATTTACGAGCAGTACTTC
size: many; V: TRBV20-1; D: NA; J: TRBJ2-7; CDR3: CSVVEEPVYEQYF; DNA: TGCAGTGTCGTGGAAGAACCAGTCTACGAGCAGTACTTC
size: NA; V: TRBV19; D: NA; J: TRBJ2-5; CDR3: CASSTSETQYF; DNA: TGTGCCAGTAGTACATCAGAGACCCAGTACTTC
size: NA; V: TRBV5-5; D: NA; J: TRBJ1-1; CDR3: CASSLGHTNAEAFF; DNA: TGTGCCAGCAGCTTGGGGCACACCAACGCTGAAGCTTTCTTT
size: few; V: TRBV5-6; D: NA; J: TRBJ2-3; CDR3: CASAFYLGDTQYF; DNA: TGTGCCAGCGCTTTTTATCTAGGAGATACGCAGTATTTT
size: few; V: TRBV4-1; D: TRBD2; J: TRBJ2-3; CDR3: CASSQRGLAGTDTQYF; DNA: TGCGCCAGCAGCCAGAGGGGACTAGCGGGGACAGATACGCAGTATTTT
size: many; V: TRBV20-1; D: TRBD1; J: TRBJ2-3; CDR3: CSAKDRELADTQYF; DNA: TGCAGTGCTAAGGACAGGGAGCTGGCAGATACGCAGTATTTT
size: NA; V: TRBV15; D: TRBD2; J: TRBJ2-3; CDR3: CAASRAGNTDTQYF; DNA: TGTGCCGCCAGCAGAGCGGGGAACACAGATACGCAGTATTTT
size: many; V: TRBV5-6; D: TRBD1; J: TRBJ2-7; CDR3: CASRDRGSAYEQYF; DNA: TGTGCCAGCAGAGACAGGGGATCGGCCTACGAGCAGTACTTC
size: few; V: TRBV12-3/TRBV12-4; D: TRBD2; J: TRBJ2-7; CDR3: CASSTTSGNYEQYF; DNA: TGTGCCAGCAGCACGACTAGCGGTAACTACGAGCAGTACTTC
size: many; V: TRBV5-1; D: TRBD1; J: TRBJ2-5; CDR3: CASSLGNRGPETQYF; DNA: TGCGCCAGCAGCTTGGGTAACAGGGGGCCGGAGACCCAGTACTTC
size: NA; V: TRBV12-5; D: NA; J: TRBJ2-2; CDR3: CASGPWSGELFF; DNA: TGTGCTAGTGGCCCTTGGTCCGGGGAGCTGTTTTTT
size: few; V: TRBV20-1; D: NA; J: TRBJ1-1; CDR3: CSANARGLRTLNTEAFF; DNA: TGCAGTGCTAATGCCAGAGGGCTACGTACCCTGAACACTGAAGCTTTCTTT
size: NA; V: TRBV6-2/TRBV6-3; D: TRBD2; J: TRBJ2-7; CDR3: CATDPSSGGGYEQYF; DNA: TGTGCCACCGACCCCTCAAGCGGGGGGGGCTACGAGCAGTACTTC
size: NA; V: TRBV5-8; D: TRBD2; J: TRBJ2-7; CDR3: CASSSMGWTSGASNSYEQYF; DNA: TGTGCCAGCAGCTCAATGGGTTGGACTAGCGGGGCCTCGAACTCCTACGAGCAGTACTTC
size: many; V: TRBV12-3/TRBV12-4; D: NA; J: TRBJ2-7; CDR3: CASSLSPQGYEQYF; DNA: TGTGCCAGCAGTTTAAGTCCGCAGGGGTACGAGCAGTACTTC
size: NA; V: TRBV25-1; D: NA; J: TRBJ2-1; CDR3: CASSRQGSYNEQFF; DNA: TGTGCCAGCAGTAGGCAGGGGTCCTACAATGAGCAGTTCTTC
size: few; V: TRBV4-1; D: NA; J: TRBJ2-1; CDR3: CASSPIWDSSYNEQFF; DNA: TGCGCCAGCAGCCCCATCTGGGACTCGTCCTACAATGAGCAGTTCTTC
size: few; V: TRBV5-6; D: NA; J: TRBJ2-7; CDR3: CASSPHYGTDDSYEQYF; DNA: TGTGCCAGCAGCCCACATTACGGGACTGATGACTCCTACGAGCAGTACTTC